These T cell receptor beta chains were read from a single sample in a study of blood T cell repertoires in COVID-19. Profiled with immunoSEQ multiplex PCR; TCRdb holds only in-frame clones, not every one. The sample consists of 130,000 to 150,000 clones, around four fifths of them appearing once. The specimen was peripheral blood. The receptor source for this set is a woman in her forties with active or convalescent COVID-19. Each CDR3 is given with its conserved first and last residue. Each record gives: clone size, J gene, V gene, D gene, CDR3 protein, CDR3 DNA. The D gene is left open where the match is weak. The size field is filled for only some rows; it gives once, few, many or a size class.

>NA|TRBJ2-6|TRBV3-1/TRBV3-2|NA
CASSLRGSGANVLTF
TGTGCCAGCAGCCTCAGGGGCTCTGGGGCCAACGTCCTGACTTTC
>NA|TRBJ2-7|TRBV11-2|NA
CASSSGRELGSYEQYF
TGTGCCAGCAGCTCAGGCCGGGAACTCGGGTCCTACGAGCAGTACTTC
>NA|TRBJ2-3|TRBV29-1|TRBD2
CSVRGASGGTDTQYF
TGCAGCGTGAGGGGAGCTAGCGGGGGCACAGATACGCAGTATTTT
>NA|TRBJ2-7|TRBV28|TRBD2
CASGRVNEQYF
TGTGCCAGCGGGAGGGTAAACGAGCAGTACTTC
>NA|TRBJ1-1|TRBV28|NA
CASSYPGVTEAFF
TGTGCCAGCAGTTACCCCGGGGTTACTGAAGCTTTCTTT
>NA|TRBJ1-2|TRBV5-1|NA
CASSLGGYGYTF
TGCGCCAGCAGCTTGGGCGGCTATGGCTACACCTTC
>NA|TRBJ1-2|TRBV10-3|NA
CAISEFGRGSHGYTF
TGTGCCATCAGTGAATTTGGGAGGGGTAGCCATGGCTACACCTTC
>NA|TRBJ2-1|TRBV28|TRBD2
CASGLSGARYNEQFF
TGTGCCAGCGGTTTAAGCGGGGCAAGATACAATGAGCAGTTCTTC
>NA|TRBJ2-1|TRBV14|NA
CASRHTGYNEQFF
TGTGCCAGCAGGCATACTGGTTACAATGAGCAGTTCTTC
>NA|TRBJ2-3|TRBV28|NA
CASSQKRGADTQYF
TGTGCCAGCAGTCAAAAACGGGGAGCAGATACGCAGTATTTT
>NA|TRBJ1-6|TRBV10-3|TRBD1
CAISDPGKAGQNSPLHF
TGTGCCATCAGTGACCCCGGGAAGGCGGGACAGAATTCACCCCTCCACTTT
>few|TRBJ1-2|TRBV10-3|TRBD1
CAINGGLTGAGYTF
TGTGCCATCAATGGCGGCCTGACAGGGGCTGGCTACACCTTC
>NA|TRBJ1-5|TRBV2|NA
CASRRGSYSNQPQHF
TGTGCCAGCCGCAGGGGCAGCTATAGCAATCAGCCCCAGCATTTT
>NA|TRBJ1-2|TRBV6-5|TRBD1
CASSYRQGLGGYTF
TGTGCCAGCAGTTACCGACAGGGGTTGGGTGGCTACACCTTC
>few|TRBJ1-2|TRBV28|TRBD1
CASSLSGGAGYGYTF
TGTGCCAGCAGTTTATCAGGGGGCGCGGGCTATGGCTACACCTTC
>NA|TRBJ1-5|TRBV10-3|NA
CAISESLLSRTVNQPQHF
TGTGCCATCAGTGAGTCGCTGTTATCCAGGACAGTTAATCAGCCCCAGCATTTT
>many|TRBJ2-1|TRBV23-1|TRBD2
CASSRFQRGGDNEQFF
TGCGCCAGCAGTCGCTTCCAGCGGGGGGGCGACAATGAGCAGTTCTTC
>NA|TRBJ1-4|TRBV30|NA
CAWSPQINEKLFF
TGTGCCTGGAGTCCTCAGATTAATGAAAAACTGTTTTTT
>NA|TRBJ1-1|TRBV3-1/TRBV3-2|NA
CASSPNLADFTKAFF
TGTGCCAGCAGCCCGAACCTAGCGGACTTCACAAAAGCTTTCTTT
>NA|TRBJ2-7|TRBV5-1|TRBD1
CASSLGQGGHEQYF
TGCGCCAGCAGCTTGGGACAGGGGGGCCACGAGCAGTACTTC
>NA|TRBJ2-2|TRBV18|TRBD1
CASSRQGMNTGELFF
TGTGCCAGCTCAAGACAGGGAATGAACACCGGGGAGCTGTTTTTT
>NA|TRBJ2-7|TRBV28|TRBD2
CASSFSGTSGLEQYF
TGTGCCAGCAGTTTTTCCGGGACTAGCGGGCTCGAGCAGTACTTC
>NA|TRBJ2-7|TRBV6-1|NA
CASSEYIADQSYEQYF
TGTGCCAGCAGTGAATATATAGCGGATCAATCCTACGAGCAGTACTTC
>NA|TRBJ2-7|TRBV24-1|TRBD1
CATSATGGLAEQYF
TGTGCCACCAGTGCAACAGGGGGGCTAGCCGAGCAGTACTTC
>NA|TRBJ1-1|TRBV6-2/TRBV6-3|TRBD1
CASSHLTGVFTEAFF
TGTGCCAGCAGTCACCTGACAGGGGTCTTCACTGAAGCTTTCTTT
>NA|TRBJ1-1|TRBV6-5|TRBD1
CASTTAGGVTEAFF
TGTGCCAGCACGACTGCAGGGGGTGTCACTGAAGCTTTCTTT
>NA|TRBJ2-1|TRBV27|TRBD2
CASSWAVASGFTNEQFF
TGTGCCAGCAGTTGGGCTGTGGCTAGCGGGTTCACCAATGAGCAGTTCTTC
>NA|TRBJ2-7|TRBV5-1|TRBD2
CASSSRTSGSSYEQYF
TGCGCCAGCAGCTCACGGACTAGCGGGAGCTCCTACGAGCAGTACTTC
>NA|TRBJ2-1|TRBV4-3|NA
CASSPQDGATDFYNEQFF
TGCGCCAGCAGCCCCCAAGATGGGGCGACAGACTTTTACAATGAGCAGTTCTTC
>NA|TRBJ1-6|TRBV18|TRBD1
CASSLTGENSPLHF
TGTGCCAGCTCCCTGACAGGGGAAAATTCACCCCTCCACTTT
>NA|TRBJ2-7|TRBV28|NA
CASSLHGNRYEQYF
TGTGCCAGCAGTTTACACGGGAACCGTTACGAGCAGTACTTC
>NA|TRBJ2-5|TRBV20-1|NA
CSASSQETQYF
TGCAGTGCTAGCAGCCAAGAGACCCAGTACTTC
>NA|TRBJ1-6|TRBV12-3/TRBV12-4|NA
CASSPRQYSPLHF
TGTGCCAGCAGCCCTCGACAGTATTCACCCCTCCACTTT
>few|TRBJ1-1|TRBV28|NA
CAGTRGLNTEAFF
TGTGCCGGAACGAGAGGATTGAACACTGAAGCTTTCTTT
>NA|TRBJ1-2|TRBV19|TRBD1
CASSPGQGYYGYTF
TGTGCCAGTAGTCCGGGACAGGGCTACTATGGCTACACCTTC
>once|TRBJ2-1|TRBV24-1|NA
CATSVGGAGLNEQFF
TGTGCCACCAGTGTCGGAGGGGCTGGCTTAAATGAGCAGTTCTTC
>NA|TRBJ1-4|TRBV6-5|NA
CASSSTQREKLFF
TGTGCCAGCAGTTCTACCCAACGGGAAAAACTGTTTTTT
>NA|TRBJ2-5|TRBV7-2|TRBD2
CASSLGGGTLKETQYF
TGTGCCAGCAGCTTAGGGGGGGGGACCTTAAAAGAGACCCAGTACTTC
>NA|TRBJ2-7|TRBV3-1/TRBV3-2|NA
CASSQGQGFSYEQYF
TGTGCCAGCAGCCAAGGTCAGGGGTTCTCCTACGAGCAGTACTTC
>NA|TRBJ2-1|TRBV5-6|NA
CASSLGPTGQKQFF
TGTGCCAGCAGCCTGGGACCGACCGGACAAAAGCAGTTCTTC
>NA|TRBJ1-2|TRBV14|TRBD1
CASSHIRGHHGYTF
TGTGCCAGCAGCCACATCAGGGGGCATCATGGCTACACCTTC
>NA|TRBJ2-3|TRBV29-1|TRBD1
CSVAGQGFDTQYF
TGCAGCGTTGCGGGACAGGGTTTCGATACGCAGTATTTT
>NA|TRBJ1-2|TRBV2|TRBD1
CASSDLRTGGYGYTF
TGTGCCAGCAGTGATTTGAGGACAGGAGGCTATGGCTACACCTTC
>NA|TRBJ2-1|TRBV7-7|TRBD2
CASSLGTSGSNEQFF
TGTGCCAGCAGTTTAGGGACTAGCGGGAGCAATGAGCAGTTCTTC
>NA|TRBJ1-5|TRBV10-3|TRBD1
CARQGYQPQHF
TGTGCGAGACAGGGATATCAGCCCCAGCATTTT
>NA|TRBJ1-2|TRBV5-1|NA
CASSLQGFAYGYTF
TGCGCCAGCAGCTTGCAGGGTTTTGCATATGGCTACACCTTC
>NA|TRBJ1-2|TRBV19|NA
CASSTLRGNGYTF
TGTGCCAGTAGTACCTTGCGGGGTAATGGCTACACCTTC
>NA|TRBJ1-1|TRBV11-2|TRBD1
CASSLAGTGGTEAFF
TGTGCCAGCAGCTTAGCCGGGACAGGGGGCACTGAAGCTTTCTTT
>NA|TRBJ2-7|TRBV27|NA
CASSRGGEQYF
TGTGCCAGCAGTCGAGGTGGTGAGCAGTACTTC
>once|TRBJ1-6|TRBV14|NA
CASSQGSLGGRSPLHF
TGTGCCAGCAGCCAAGGAAGCCTCGGAGGGAGATCACCCCTCCACTTT
>NA|TRBJ2-1|TRBV19|NA
CASRANQGHEQFF
TGTGCCAGTAGGGCGAACCAGGGCCATGAGCAGTTCTTC
>NA|TRBJ2-2|TRBV14|TRBD2
CASSLRTSWSGELFF
TGTGCCAGCAGCCTCCGGACTAGCTGGTCCGGGGAGCTGTTTTTT
>NA|TRBJ1-1|TRBV29-1|NA
CSAETGGMNTEAFF
TGCAGCGCCGAGACGGGGGGCATGAACACTGAAGCTTTCTTT
>NA|TRBJ1-5|TRBV30|NA
CAWSQGTSNQPQHF
TGTGCCTGGAGTCAGGGGACCAGCAATCAGCCCCAGCATTTT
>NA|TRBJ1-2|TRBV28|NA
CASSPGGANYGYTF
TGTGCCAGCAGCCCCGGGGGAGCTAACTATGGCTACACCTTC
>NA|TRBJ2-5|TRBV11-2|TRBD2
CASSHGGEETQYF
TGTGCCAGCAGTCACGGGGGGGAAGAGACCCAGTACTTC
>NA|TRBJ1-5|TRBV3-1/TRBV3-2|NA
CASSQRGVSNQPQHF
TGTGCCAGCAGCCAACGGGGGGTGAGCAATCAGCCCCAGCATTTT
>few|TRBJ2-3|TRBV10-3|NA
CAIGGTDTQYF
TGTGCCATCGGCGGGACAGATACGCAGTATTTT
>NA|TRBJ2-1|TRBV15|TRBD2
CATSPSGMEGNEQFF
TGTGCCACCAGCCCCAGCGGGATGGAGGGCAATGAGCAGTTCTTC
>NA|TRBJ1-6|TRBV6-5|NA
CASSYTRPNSPLHF
TGTGCCAGCAGTTACACCAGGCCTAATTCACCCCTCCACTTT